This T cell receptor (beta chain) was captured by sequencing in a study of blood T cell repertoires in COVID-19. The V segment lost 4 bases and the J segment 3 bases; nucleotides outside the gene matches: 6. The CDR3 is 15 residues long. Per germline, CDR1 LNHNV and CDR2 YYDKDF (reference sequence). Original analysis: Estimation of nucleated cell counts relied on the amplification of reference gene primers. The method was immunoSEQ multiplex PCR; TCRdb's version includes in-frame clones alone and lacks a portion of them. The DNA gave D and trimming, while V, J and clone size come from that table. Found here are roughly 7,400 clones, 80% to 90% of them singletons; the top ten hold 10%.

The V call is TRBV15, the J call TRBJ1-1; 9 nucleotides align to TRBD1. The TCR was taken from a man in his 70s with active COVID-19. The sample comprised peripheral blood. The CDR3 region has the DNA TGTGCCACCAGCACCTCACAGGGGGCTCACACTGAAGCTTTCTTT. Translation gives CATSTSQGAHTEAFF.